This is a list of T cell receptor beta chains from one sample in a study of shared clonotypes between healthy human individuals. Using immunoSEQ multiplex PCR, the repertoire was profiled, and TCRdb retains in-frame clones only, with some absent. The data hold fewer than 3 million clones, with around 92% observed a single time. The sample taken for sequencing was naive CD4+ T cells from PBMCs. The receptors derive from a man aged 18-30 years in good health. Some clones in this sample may be carry-over from other donors' samples. CDR3s leave out the opening cysteine and the closing phenylalanine or tryptophan.

V gene,CDR3 protein
TRBV10-3,AIIGENTDTQY
TRBV27,ASSPGLAGGRSSYNEQF
TRBV25-1,ASSFGQGRSEQY
TRBV5-1,ASNRQAGSRSDEQF
TRBV5-4,ASSLDRGLKNTIY
TRBV27,ASISTDTQY
TRBV19,ASSIAGGRRADNEQF
TRBV5-8,ASSLEPGSYGYT
TRBV4-3,ASSQESGAGNTIY
TRBV28,ASSLSWGTSGLYNEQF
TRBV13,ASSLGSIPGQGWSDTQY
TRBV6-1,ASSEVGAGAPQPQH
TRBV6-5,ASSSQGSGANVLT
TRBV4-1,ASSQEGPRWGNEAF
TRBV11-2,ASSSDRINEQF
TRBV9,ASSPDSQIPGGYT
TRBV28,ASSLEFLELSLGYT
TRBV4-3,ASSRTTGYGYT
TRBV14,ASSQADSNQPQH
TRBV28,ATYRINYGYT
TRBV15,ATSEGVAGGPTYEQY
TRBV7-2,ASSPPGNTIY
TRBV18,ASSRQGGYEQY
TRBV19,ASRSGRAADTQY
TRBV6-6,ASSYSVTSGDEQY
TRBV6-6,ASSPGGPAYNEQF
TRBV5-1,ASNPTGSGELF
TRBV4-1,ASSQDRAASKNIQY
TRBV7-2,ASSSLGTEAF
TRBV18,ASSPLSRQHTGELF
TRBV9,ASSPQDRGYNEQF
TRBV27,ASSPTSTGVGSPLH
TRBV7-2,ASSYTETQY
TRBV6-6,ASSYSGGVTGELF
TRBV15,ATSRGQGRITEAF
TRBV14,ASSASNQPQH
TRBV7-9,ASSSIDTEAF
TRBV27,ASSQDRIDTDTQY
TRBV5-1,ASSSGGPKYGYT
TRBV27,ASRLPGLAGRNDNEQF
TRBV5-1,ASSLGLASSTDTQY
TRBV6-5,ASSRRQGRQPQH
TRBV7-3,ASSFFYPGSNQPQH
TRBV28,ASSLRGTGAYEQY